This entry lists 27 T cell receptor beta chains sequenced from one sample in a study of T cell responses to AZD1222 COVID-19 vaccine. Libraries were prepared by immunoSEQ multiplex PCR; TCRdb keeps only in-frame clonotypes and omits some of them. Of roughly 130,000 clones in the sample, 75% to 90% were seen once. The sample in question was peripheral blood, obtained on day 0 of AZD1222 vaccination. These receptors came from an adult in good health.

In this sample, this clone turned up a few times. Other DNA variants within this sample encode the same CDR3. V is TRBV7-9 and J is TRBJ1-1; D is unclear. The CDR3 has 13 amino acids. Trimming cost V 0 bases and J 5 bases, with 7 bases left between them. Germline assignment: CDR1 SEHNR and CDR2 FQNEAQ (reference sequence). CDR3 sequence (DNA): TGTGCCAGCAGCTTAGCGAGGGTGACTGAAGCTTTCTTT. This gives the protein CASSLARVTEAFF.

A few counts support this clone. V usage is TRBV3-1 (or the pseudogene TRBV3-2) and J usage is TRBJ2-7, with D tentatively TRBD1 (6 bases). V was cut by 4 bases and J by 1 base, with 11 bases left in between. The CDR3 consists of 14 residues. Germline-derived CDR1 and CDR2 are LGHDT and YNNKEL (reference sequence). The CDR3: CASSPMTGSYEQYF. The CDR3 coding sequence is TGTGCCAGCAGCCCGATGACAGGATCCTACGAGCAGTACTTC.

This clone came up a few times. The chain uses TRBV30 and TRBJ1-5, with D perhaps TRBD1 (5 bases). The germline CDR1 and CDR2 sequences are GTSNPN and SVGIG (reference sequence). The V end lost 2 bases, the J end lost 5 bases, and 16 bases lay between the germline ends. CDR3 length: 15 amino acids. The CDR3 sequence is CAWSFSWRGDQPQHF. In DNA, the CDR3 is TGTGCCTGGAGTTTCTCTTGGAGGGGAGATCAGCCCCAGCATTTT.

This clone was counted once. V gene TRBV3-1 (or the pseudogene TRBV3-2) combines with J gene TRBJ2-7; unclear D gene. Germline V gives CDR1 LGHDT, CDR2 YNNKEL (reference sequence). The CDR3 consists of 13 residues. V was pared by 1 base and J by 6 bases, with 10 bases between. CDR3 in DNA: TGTGCCAGCAGCCAAGTGGAGAAGGGCGAGCAGTACTTC. It codes for CASSQVEKGEQYF.

The genes are TRBV6-4 and TRBJ2-2; 10 bases are a match to TRBD2. Losses at the gene ends were 7 bases for V and 4 bases for J; bases not matched to a gene: 9. The CDR3 is made up of 16 amino acids. Germline loops: CDR1 MRHNA, CDR2 SNTAGT. The CDR3 spells CASTERSSGSTGELFF. For the CDR3, the DNA is TGTGCCAGCACCGAACGGTCTAGCGGGAGCACCGGGGAGCTGTTTTTT.

The chain has TRBV6-5 and TRBJ1-5; D is unclear. V dropped 6 bases and J dropped 4 bases, with 4 bases sitting between them. The CDR3 is made up of 11 amino acids. Germline V gives CDR1 MNHEY, CDR2 SVGAGI. The CDR3 bases are TGTGCCAGCAGGGCTAATCAGCCCCAGCATTTT. This codes for CASRANQPQHF.

This chain links TRBV24-1 with TRBJ1-5; 9 bases are a match to TRBD1. J was trimmed by 10 bases and V by 6 bases; bases with no gene match: 12. The CDR3 extends over 15 amino acids. Germline lookup yields CDR1 KGHDR and CDR2 SFDVKD. CDR3 bases: TGTGCCACCAGTAGGGCCGGGACAGGGCTCTTTCCCCAGCATTTT. This gives the protein CATSRAGTGLFPQHF.

The chain couples TRBV7-9 to TRBJ2-7, with D unresolved. Trimming took off 6 bases at V and 4 bases at J, with 19 bases between the two ends. This CDR3 is built from 15 residues. Germline assignment: CDR1 SEHNR and CDR2 FQNEAQ (reference sequence). CDR3 in amino acids: CASSSRWDIGYEQYF. For the CDR3, the DNA is TGTGCCAGCAGTTCTAGATGGGATATTGGGTACGAGCAGTACTTC.

This chain uses TRBV9 with TRBJ1-4; D remains ambiguous. Trimming removed 3 bases from V and 7 bases from J, with 7 bases in between. The germline gives CDR1 SGDLS, CDR2 YYNGEE. This CDR3 has 12 residues. This CDR3 reads CASSGVGEKLFF. CDR3 coding DNA: TGTGCCAGCAGCGGGGTTGGTGAAAAACTGTTTTTT.

The V and J genes are TRBV2 and TRBJ1-5; D may be TRBD1 (5 bases). Trimming removed 4 bases from V and 4 bases from J, with 17 bases in between. Looked up from germline, CDR1 is SNHLY and CDR2 is FYNNEI. The CDR3 length is 16 residues. Here the CDR3 DNA reads TGTGCCAGCAGTGTACAAGGGGCCGGCCTTAATCAGCCCCAGCATTTT. This codes for CASSVQGAGLNQPQHF.

This chain uses TRBV6-4 with TRBJ1-1; TRBD1 matches 7 bases. The CDR3 contains 13 residues. Germline V gives CDR1 MRHNA, CDR2 SNTAGT. The junction had 5 bases not matched to a gene; V was cut back by 6 bases and J by 4 bases. The DNA for the CDR3 is TGTGCCAGCAGCCGGGACAGTCTCACTGAAGCTTTCTTT. It specifies CASSRDSLTEAFF.

CDR3 DNA: TGCGCCAGCAGCCCCGGGACAGGCGTTACCTACGAGCAGTACTTC. As protein: CASSPGTGVTYEQYF. The chain couples TRBV5-1 to TRBJ2-7; 8 nucleotides match TRBD1. The CDR3 has 15 residues. Unmatched junction bases numbered 8, after V lost 4 bases and J lost 2 bases. Per the germline V gene, CDR1 is SGHRS and CDR2 is YFSETQ.

The chain combines TRBV29-1 with TRBJ2-7, with D possibly matching TRBD1 (6 bases). Germline loops: CDR1 SQVTM, CDR2 ANQGSEA. V lost 6 bases, J lost 5 bases, and 14 bases lay in between. The CDR3 covers 12 residues. The CDR3 spells CSVGGQNHEQYF. CDR3 DNA: TGCAGCGTGGGCGGACAGAATCACGAGCAGTACTTC.

V gene TRBV11-3 combines with J gene TRBJ2-2, with D perhaps TRBD1 or TRBD2 (6 bases each). Trimming removed 3 bases from V and 1 base from J, with 18 bases in between. Germline-derived CDR1 and CDR2 are SGHNT and YENEEA. The length of the CDR3 is 18 residues. CDR3 loop: CASSFKGRGTKNTGELFF. Written as DNA, the CDR3 is TGTGCCAGCAGCTTTAAGGGCCGGGGGACAAAGAACACCGGGGAGCTGTTTTTT.

The chain carries TRBV30 and TRBJ1-2; D is ambiguous. CDR3 length: 11 residues. Germline V gene lookup returns CDR1 GTSNPN and CDR2 SVGIG (reference sequence). V gave up 5 bases and J gave up 4 bases, with 8 bases separating them. The CDR3 reads CAWAVRYGYTF. The CDR3 nucleotides are TGTGCCTGGGCGGTCCGCTATGGCTACACCTTC.

The chain has TRBV14 and TRBJ2-7; D may be TRBD1 (5 bases). The CDR3 contains 15 residues. Germline CDR1 is SGHDN and CDR2 is FVKESK. The V and J ends lost 2 bases and 0 bases respectively, with 11 bases between them. The CDR3 DNA follows: TGTGCCAGCAGCCAATGGGCAGGGTCCTCCTACGAGCAGTACTTC. Its protein is CASSQWAGSSYEQYF.

The rearrangement joins TRBV18 to TRBJ2-7; 7 bases are a match to TRBD1. The V segment lost 2 bases and the J segment 7 bases; nucleotides outside the gene matches: 11. The germline CDR1 and CDR2 sequences are KGHSH and LQKENI. The CDR3 runs to 15 residues. CDR3 coding DNA: TGTGCCAGCTCACCATTGGGGACAGCCTTGGGGGAGCAGTACTTC. Translation: CASSPLGTALGEQYF. The full variable domain, rest sourced from reference TRBV18 and TRBJ2-7, is NAGVMQNPRHLVRRRGQEARLRCSPMKGHSHVYWYRQLPEEGLKFMVYLQKENIIDESGMPKERFSAEFPKEGPSILRIQQVVRGDSAAYFCASSPLGTALGEQYFGPGTRLTVT.

This chain connects TRBV2 to TRBJ2-2; the D is unclear. The CDR3 length is 13 residues. The germline gives CDR1 SNHLY, CDR2 FYNNEI. Trimming left V 4 bases short and J 5 bases short, with 8 bases between. CDR3 loop: CASSGKETGELFF. CDR3 DNA: TGTGCCAGCAGTGGTAAGGAGACCGGGGAGCTGTTTTTT.

The J gene is TRBJ1-6, the V gene TRBV5-1; the D gene is possibly TRBD1 (6 bases). The CDR3 runs to 14 residues. Trimming pared 4 bases from V and 4 bases from J, leaving 9 bases between. CDR1 SGHRS and CDR2 YFSETQ come from the germline V gene. The DNA of the CDR3 is TGCGCCAGCAGCGAACAGGGTTATAATTCACCCCTCCACTTT. Translating gives CASSEQGYNSPLHF. Full variable domain (missing parts from reference TRBV5-1 and TRBJ1-6): KAGVTQTPRYLIKTRGQQVTLSCSPISGHRSVSWYQQTPGQGLQFLFEYFSETQRNKGNFPGRFSGRQFSNSRSEMNVSTLELGDSALYLCASSEQGYNSPLHFGNGTRLTVT.

This sequence joins TRBV19 and TRBJ2-7; the match to TRBD2 covers 9 bases. CDR1 and CDR2 (germline): LNHDA, SQIVND (reference sequence). V trimming: 3 bases; J trimming: 2 bases; junction bases outside the gene matches: 8. The CDR3 sequence is 16 residues long. CDR3 sequence: CASSIGLLAGTYEQYF. CDR3 nucleotides: TGTGCCAGTAGTATTGGGCTACTAGCGGGTACCTACGAGCAGTACTTC.

This clone was seen a handful of times. One end of the junction does not line up with germline, which may come from a read error. CDR3: CASSLDRTNTGELFF. The CDR3 DNA follows: TGTGCCAGTAGTCTAGACAGGACGAACACCGGGGAGCTGTTTTTT. The chain links TRBV19 to TRBJ2-2; tentative D call: TRBD1 (6 bases). CDR1 and CDR2 (germline): LNHDA, SQIVND (reference sequence). There are 15 residues in the CDR3.

V and J are TRBV18 and TRBJ2-7; the match to TRBD2 covers 8 bases. This CDR3 has 14 amino acids. CDR1 is KGHSH and CDR2 is LQKENI in the germline V gene. Trimming cost V 2 bases and J 7 bases; bases outside gene matches: 7. The CDR3 coding sequence is TGTGCCAGCTCACCAGTGGGGACTAGGGGTGAGCAGTACTTC. Amino acid sequence: CASSPVGTRGEQYF.

The chain recombines TRBV12-5 with TRBJ1-5, with D unclear. The CDR3 has 16 residues. CDR1 is LGHNT, CDR2 FRNRAP, per germline. V was shortened by 5 bases and J by 0 bases, with 14 bases between the two germline ends. CDR3 DNA: TGTGCTAGTGGTCCCAAAAACCCTTATAGCAATCAGCCCCAGCATTTT. Encoded protein: CASGPKNPYSNQPQHF.

To note about this clone: The germline gene is not matched at one end of the junction; a read error may be the cause. This chain uses TRBV7-9 with TRBJ2-5; a possible D gene is TRBD2 (5 bases). CDR1 is SEHNR and CDR2 is FQNEAQ in the germline V gene (reference sequence). This CDR3 has 12 amino acids. The CDR3 loop is CASRSDYPSLNF. The CDR3 DNA sequence: TGTGCCAGCAGGTCTGACTACCCTTCTCTTAACTTC.

As concerns this clone: Other DNA sequences from this sample encode an identical CDR3 as well. The rearrangement joins TRBV3-1 (or the pseudogene TRBV3-2) to TRBJ1-1, with TRBD1 as a possible D gene (6 bases). Germline CDR1 reads LGHDT; CDR2 reads YNNKEL (reference sequence). The CDR3 has 14 amino acids. Trimming pared 3 bases from V and 0 bases from J, leaving 8 bases between. DNA for the CDR3: TGTGCCAGCAGCCAGGACAGCCTGAACACTGAAGCTTTCTTT. This encodes CASSQDSLNTEAFF.

V is TRBV28 and J is TRBJ1-2, with D possibly matching TRBD1 (5 bases). V was trimmed by 6 bases and J by 8 bases, leaving 13 bases between them. This CDR3 contains 12 residues. In germline, CDR1 is MDHEN, CDR2 SYDVKM. The CDR3 bases are TGTGCCAGCAGCACAGGAACTAGAGGCTACACCTTC. Its translation: CASSTGTRGYTF.

This rearrangement joins TRBV19 to TRBJ1-1; 7 bases agree with TRBD1. The CDR3 loop spans 13 amino acids. Trimming removed 5 bases from V and 7 bases from J; junction bases left unmatched: 7. Germline loops: CDR1 LNHDA, CDR2 SQIVND (reference sequence). CDR3 in DNA: TGTGCCAGTAGTTCACAGGGGCGTCGTGAAGCTTTCTTT. Translation: CASSSQGRREAFF.